This T cell receptor (beta chain) stems from a study of cytomegalovirus exposure and HLA in healthy donors. This clone has a single count. The antigen is unknown. Study results and caveats: Usually a TCR sequence was rare, but some public TCRs were found in many donors. Researchers reported in a later analysis that a missense DCLRE1C variant was tied to TCR beta V- and J-gene trimming.

The V gene lost 7 bases and the J gene lost 2 bases, with 21 bases spanning the gap. The CDR3 extends over 17 amino acids. The germline V gene encodes CDR1 LNHDA and CDR2 SQIVND (reference sequence). 13 Jbeta primers and 60 Vbeta primers were used for the PCR. Profiled with immunoSEQ multiplex PCR; TCRdb holds only in-frame clones, not every one. The sample lists 100,000 to 150,000 clones, 80% occurring once. Sequencing used PBMCs. The sequence derives from a man aged 40-55 years in good health and CMV-seronegative. V usage is TRBV19 and J usage is TRBJ1-5; D ambiguous. This CDR3 is CASTAGKGENGNQPQHF. Written as DNA, the CDR3 is TGTGCCAGTACTGCGGGGAAGGGAGAGAATGGCAATCAGCCCCAGCATTTT.